The rows below give T cell receptor beta chains drawn from one sample of a study of identical twins. TCRdb redid the calling of the 5' RACE reads with MiXCR, one entry per CDR3 protein. Among about 1.7 million distinct CDR3 sequences listed, 25% to 35% were seen once. Input material: cord blood. Receptor source: a newborn girl in good health. The CDR3 runs from the conserved cysteine through the conserved F or W. For some rows the clone size is stated as once, few or many, or as a class when expanded; others skip it.

length | size | V | CDR3
13 | many | TRBV29-1 | CSVVTGEAYEQYF
14 | few | TRBV20-1 | CSANPKRVGNIQYF
13 | . | TRBV4-2 | CASSQDQVQPQHF
15 | few | TRBV29-1 | CSVEGLLSSYNEQFF
16 | . | TRBV20-1 | CSGRLAGPSSYNEQFF
13 | . | TRBV24-1 | CATSDPGGQPQHF
13 | few | TRBV20-1 | CSPKEREAVTQYF
18 | . | TRBV6-1 | CASSQTNRPSAYNSPLHF
16 | . | TRBV7-6 | CASSLDAGVYTGELFF
15 | once | TRBV28 | CASRPPGQGSNEQYF
16 | . | TRBV7-9 | CASSHHQGAVTDTQYF
14 | . | TRBV28 | CASSPRGGGEKPFF
18 | . | TRBV19 | CASTTTGDWALGHTEAFF
14 | . | TRBV30 | CAWSLHFSRDGYTF
12 | . | TRBV12-5 | CASGPPGIWQFF
16 | once | TRBV20-1 | CSARALAGEGPYEQYF
14 | . | TRBV5-5 | CASGTTDPSYEQYF
17 | few | TRBV7-2 | CASSLRGQGAYNSPLHF
12 | . | TRBV3-1 | CASQLGNTEAFF
16 | . | TRBV20-1 | CSARRPGGTGAETQYF
11 | . | TRBV27 | CASSFKGGQYF
17 | . | TRBV6-6 | CASSYSSDRYSNQPQHF
16 | many | TRBV5-1 | CASSSRVSGIEDTQYF
12 | . | TRBV28 | CASSYWRDEAFF
15 | . | TRBV3-1 | CASSQAGTGGNGYTF
15 | . | TRBV4-2 | CASSQDTQKYNEQYF
16 | few | TRBV6-6 | CASSYRTGVNTGELFF
14 | . | TRBV18 | CASSQGTGHNEQYF
14 | once | TRBV4-1 | CASSQETASYEQYF
15 | . | TRBV20-1 | CSASLLAGNTGELFF
12 | . | TRBV20-1 | CSAIRGGYEQYF
14 | few | TRBV21-1 | CASSSGGINYGYTF
15 | . | TRBV19 | CASSISLAWTGELFF
18 | once | TRBV5-6 | CASSLLGSGFPGRETQYF
18 | . | TRBV28 | CASSAHRDRARGNQPQHF
15 | . | TRBV20-1 | CSAPGLAGATGELFF
14 | . | TRBV6-1 | CASSVGRPNQPQHF
12 | few | TRBV5-1 | CASSLSFYGYTF
17 | . | TRBV5-6 | CASSLPGLANTQETQYF
21 | . | TRBV11-2 | CASSLFLGSGGSAGRTDTQYF